This record looks at one T cell receptor beta chain sequence and its context. As processed by the authors: Estimation of nucleated cell counts was performed using reference gene primer amplification. The protocol was immunoSEQ multiplex PCR, while the TCRdb copy is restricted to in-frame clones and leaves out a portion. V, J and clone size reflect that table, while D and trimming were determined from the DNA. The sample holds fewer than 300,000 clones, about 85% seen once. Germline CDR1 MGHRA, CDR2 YSYEKL. The length of the CDR3 is 15 residues. V was pared by 5 bases and J by 4 bases, with 15 bases between. Participants' own reports of clinical history determined their cohort assignment. This record comes from a study of blood T cell repertoires in COVID-19. Study summary: Some COVID-19 samples were acute and others convalescent; all came from the United States, Italy and Spain. T cells, B-cell-depleted T cells, or PBMCs supplied cDNA or gDNA.

The J gene is TRBJ1-3, the V gene TRBV4-1; D is perhaps TRBD1 (6 bases). The source is a woman between 50 and 59 years old who had recovered from COVID-19. Sequences were obtained from PBMCs or T cells enriched from blood (not recorded which). This CDR3 reads CASSYPPRGGNTIYF. The CDR3 DNA reads TGCGCCAGCAGCTACCCCCCCAGGGGCGGAAACACCATATATTTT.